This T cell receptor (beta chain) was sequenced in a study of beta chain features in type 1 diabetes. Findings of the study overall: Researchers report that Type 1 diabetes patients had moderately but significantly shorter TCRB CDR3s across all four CD4+ subsets. Naive, central memory and Treg TCRB repertoires seemed to resemble each other more closely in patients than they did in healthy donors.

The ends were cut back, 3 bases at V and 3 bases at J, with 12 bases in the middle. The CDR3 length is 15 residues. From germline, CDR1 is SGHRS and CDR2 YFSETQ. This clone was seen more than once but under ten times. Antigen: not known. cDNA synthesis used the whole RNA isolate, giving expressed TCRB sequences. Sequenced by immunoSEQ multiplex PCR; TCRdb stores in-frame clones only, minus some. The sample has around 690,000 clones; around 11% are singletons. The receptor was derived from a young man with type 1 diabetes. The chain recombines TRBV5-1 with TRBJ2-2, with TRBD1 as a possible D gene (5 bases). The sample was naive CD4+ T cells from blood. This chain's CDR3 is CASSWKAQDTGELFF. The DNA for the CDR3 is TGCGCCAGCAGCTGGAAGGCACAGGACACCGGGGAGCTGTTTTTT.